The rows below give T cell receptor beta chains drawn from one sample of a study of blood T cell repertoires in COVID-19. TCRdb's table, derived via immunoSEQ multiplex PCR, lists solely in-frame clones and lacks some. This table holds approximately 200,000 clones, approximately 86% found once. Sample: PBMCs or T cells enriched from blood (not recorded which). The receptors shown here come from a young woman who had been exposed to COVID-19. The CDR3 runs from the conserved cysteine through the conserved F or W. Each record gives: clone size, D gene, J gene, CDR3 length, V gene, CDR3 protein, CDR3 DNA. D genes are given only for firm matches. Rows give clone size only sometimes, using once, few, many, or a class for an expanded clone.

>.|TRBD1|TRBJ1-5|14|TRBV30
CAWSQGQFNQPQHF
TGTGCCTGGAGCCAGGGACAGTTCAATCAGCCCCAGCATTTT
>.|TRBD1|TRBJ1-2|14|TRBV3-1/TRBV3-2
CASSVPGQEYGYTF
TGTGCCAGCAGCGTGCCGGGACAGGAGTATGGCTACACCTTC
>.|.|TRBJ1-2|13|TRBV12-3/TRBV12-4
CASTSKGSYGYTF
TGTGCCAGCACCTCCAAGGGGTCATATGGCTACACCTTC
>.|.|TRBJ2-1|16|TRBV9
CASSPRGDISYNEQFF
TGTGCCAGCAGCCCCCGAGGAGATATCTCCTACAATGAGCAGTTCTTC
>.|.|TRBJ2-5|15|TRBV27
CASMQGFSGQETQYF
TGTGCCAGCATGCAGGGTTTTTCTGGCCAAGAGACCCAGTACTTC
>.|TRBD2|TRBJ2-3|18|TRBV5-1
CASSLPTSGGASTDTQYF
TGCGCCAGCAGCTTACCGACTAGCGGGGGGGCCAGCACAGATACGCAGTATTTT
>.|TRBD1|TRBJ1-6|17|TRBV10-3
CASQTGTGAMYNSPLHF
TGTGCCTCGCAAACCGGGACAGGGGCTATGTATAATTCACCCCTCCACTTT
>.|TRBD1|TRBJ1-5|17|TRBV10-3
CAISPGQEINSNQPQHF
TGTGCCATCAGCCCGGGACAGGAAATAAATAGCAATCAGCCCCAGCATTTT
>.|TRBD1|TRBJ2-7|14|TRBV7-9
CASSPPRGTYEQYF
TGTGCCAGCAGCCCCCCCAGGGGGACCTACGAGCAGTACTTC
>.|.|TRBJ1-6|14|TRBV5-8
CASSLYSYNSPLHF
TGTGCCAGCAGCTTGTACAGCTATAATTCACCCCTCCACTTT
>.|.|TRBJ1-4|14|TRBV3-1/TRBV3-2
CASSHAGGGEKLFF
TGTGCCAGCAGCCACGCGGGGGGTGGTGAAAAACTGTTTTTT
>few|.|TRBJ2-3|14|TRBV7-2
CASSLRGEPDTQYF
TGTGCCAGCAGCTTAAGGGGTGAGCCAGATACGCAGTATTTT
>once|TRBD1|TRBJ2-3|16|TRBV18
CASSPQTGASTDTQYF
TGTGCCAGCTCACCCCAAACAGGGGCTAGCACAGATACGCAGTATTTT
>.|TRBD2|TRBJ2-5|15|TRBV5-1
CASSLATGGRETQYF
TGCGCCAGCAGCTTGGCGACGGGGGGTAGAGAGACCCAGTACTTC
>.|.|TRBJ2-7|13|TRBV4-2
CASSQDYNYEQYF
TGTGCCAGCAGCCAAGATTATAACTACGAGCAGTACTTC
>.|.|TRBJ1-1|14|TRBV5-6
CASSFPQGQGEAFF
TGTGCCAGCAGTTTCCCCCAGGGGCAGGGTGAAGCTTTCTTT
>.|.|TRBJ2-2|12|TRBV5-1
CASSLASGELFF
TGCGCCAGCAGCTTGGCCTCCGGGGAGCTGTTTTTT
>.|.|TRBJ1-2|17|TRBV29-1
CSVDALGGGPTNYGYTF
TGCAGCGTTGATGCGCTGGGGGGAGGGCCTACTAACTATGGCTACACCTTC
>.|TRBD2|TRBJ2-3|20|TRBV5-1
CASSLRFSPDWTSGAPTQYF
TGCGCCAGCAGCTTAAGATTTTCGCCTGATTGGACTAGTGGCGCACCTACGCAGTATTTT
>.|TRBD1|TRBJ1-4|14|TRBV10-3
CAISAGTGVEKLFF
TGTGCCATCAGTGCGGGGACAGGGGTTGAAAAACTGTTTTTT
>.|TRBD2|TRBJ2-2|18|TRBV14
CASSQGTRGPRGTGELFF
TGTGCCAGCAGCCAAGGGACTAGGGGTCCCCGAGGCACCGGGGAGCTGTTTTTT
>.|.|TRBJ1-3|16|TRBV11-2
CASSSLLTVSGNTIYF
TGTGCCAGCAGCTCCCTATTGACAGTCTCTGGAAACACCATATATTTT
>.|.|TRBJ1-2|13|TRBV27
CASRKGQNYGYTF
TGTGCCAGCCGAAAGGGGCAGAACTATGGCTACACCTTC
>once|TRBD1|TRBJ1-3|17|TRBV7-2
CASSQDRGFSSGNTIYF
TGTGCCAGCAGCCAGGACAGGGGGTTCAGCTCTGGAAACACCATATATTTT
>.|TRBD1|TRBJ2-5|15|TRBV19
CASSPRLDRGETQYF
TGTGCCAGTAGTCCCCGCCTGGACAGGGGTGAGACCCAGTACTTC
>.|TRBD1|TRBJ1-2|15|TRBV19
CASSIPFRDRKGYTF
TGTGCCAGTAGTATACCTTTCCGGGACAGGAAAGGCTACACCTTC
>.|TRBD1|TRBJ1-4|17|TRBV4-2
CASSQNLDRGRDEKLFF
TGTGCCAGCAGCCAGAATCTCGACAGGGGGCGGGATGAAAAACTGTTTTTT
>.|.|TRBJ1-5|15|TRBV3-1/TRBV3-2
CASSQGSNSNQPQHF
TGTGCCAGCAGCCAGGGCAGTAATAGCAATCAGCCCCAGCATTTT